The sequence of this TCR beta chain was determined in a study of T cells in Graves' hyperthyroidism and ophthalmopathy. Points from the study as a whole: Clonotypes that were expanded in thyroid above 0.001 mostly appeared in blood too.

Germline V gives CDR1 MDHEN, CDR2 SYDVKM. J was trimmed by 5 bases and V by 6 bases; bases with no gene match: 10. This CDR3 has 14 amino acids. Amplification yielded TCR beta CDR3 regions, with RNA transcripts as the source. The TCR CDR3 first-round RT-PCR relied on the HTBI primer set. TCRdb recomputed calls from the multiplex PCR reads with MiXCR, one row per CDR3 protein. The sample carries roughly 700,000 distinct CDR3 sequences, roughly a sixth recorded once. In this sample, this clonotype turned up many times. Its antigen remains unidentified. Graves' hyperthyroidism was deemed stable absent ophthalmopathy progression within 18 months. Disease duration under 2 months; hyperthyroidism patients were aged 18 to 65. PBMCs were derived from roughly 10 ml fresh peripheral blood.

This TCR was recovered from a man in his fifties with Graves' hyperthyroidism. The genes are TRBV28 and TRBJ2-7; 7 bases align to TRBD1. Input material: blood. The CDR3 is CASSLPQGTHEQYF. The CDR3 nucleotides are TGTGCCAGCAGCCTTCCACAGGGGACCCACGAGCAGTACTTC.